The present T cell receptor (beta chain) was sequenced within a study of blood T cells in healthy people across ages. Alongside a J-beta primer mix, a sample-barcoded 5' primer served in a second PCR lasting roughly 6 to 11 cycles. TCRdb called the 5' RACE reads again in MiXCR, with one record for every CDR3 protein. The sample carries over 1,500,000 distinct CDR3 sequences, around 50% recorded once. Findings and limits, study-wide: It was not possible, with unsorted PBMCs, to conclusively compare naive and antigen-experienced cells.

This CDR3 has 15 residues. Trimming took 7 bases from V and 4 from J; bases not matched to a gene: 10. CDR1 SGHDN and CDR2 FVKESK come from the germline V gene. A note on this clonotype: Antigen specificity is unknown.

This chain uses TRBV14 with TRBJ2-1; 7 bases align to TRBD2. Sample: blood. This clonotype was sampled from a woman aged 35 to 49 in good health. This CDR3 is CASTPSGREYNEQFF. For the CDR3, the DNA is TGTGCCAGCACACCTAGCGGACGTGAATACAATGAGCAGTTCTTC.